This TCR beta chain was obtained from a study of shared clonotypes between healthy human individuals. This CDR3 has 15 residues. Germline values: CDR1 LGHNA, CDR2 YSLEER. Deletions cut 0 bases from V and 2 bases from J, with 8 bases between. Sequencing was performed with immunoSEQ multiplex PCR; in TCRdb, only in-frame clones are kept and a portion is missing. Among about 2 million clones listed, over 85% were seen once. The genes are TRBV4-3 and TRBJ1-3, with TRBD1 as a possible D gene (6 bases). The TCR originated in a man in his late teens or twenties in good health. The sequenced material came from naive CD4+ T cells sorted from blood. Documented subset: CD45RA+ positively selected. The chain's CDR3 is CASSQEGAAGNTIYF. Written as DNA, the CDR3 is TGCGCCAGCAGCCAAGAGGGGGCGGCTGGAAACACCATATATTTT.